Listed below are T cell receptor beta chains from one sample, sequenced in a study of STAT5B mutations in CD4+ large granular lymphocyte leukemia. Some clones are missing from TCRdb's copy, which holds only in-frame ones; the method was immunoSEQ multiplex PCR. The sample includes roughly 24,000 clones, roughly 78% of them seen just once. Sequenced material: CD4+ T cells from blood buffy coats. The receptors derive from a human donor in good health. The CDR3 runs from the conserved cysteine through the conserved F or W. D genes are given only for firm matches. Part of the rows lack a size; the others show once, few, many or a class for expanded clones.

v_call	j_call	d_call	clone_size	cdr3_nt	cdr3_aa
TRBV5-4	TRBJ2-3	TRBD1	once	TGTGCCAGCAGCTCTGGACAGGAAAACACAGATACGCAGTATTTT	CASSSGQENTDTQYF
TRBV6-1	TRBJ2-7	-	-	TGTGCCAGCAGTGTGTCCGGGACTTACTCCTACGAGCAGTACTTC	CASSVSGTYSYEQYF
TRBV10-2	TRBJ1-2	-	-	TGCGCCAGCAGTGACCCCAGGGGAGATGGCTACACCTTC	CASSDPRGDGYTF
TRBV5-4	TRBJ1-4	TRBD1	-	TGTGCCAGCAGCAGGGGACAGGGGGCAACTAATGAAAAACTGTTTTTT	CASSRGQGATNEKLFF
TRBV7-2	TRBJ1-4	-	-	TGTGCCAGCAGCCCACATCCGGGACTGAGTAATGAAAAACTGTTTTTT	CASSPHPGLSNEKLFF
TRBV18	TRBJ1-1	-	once	TGTGCCAGCTCACTTTGGGAGGGGAACACTGAAGCTTTCTTT	CASSLWEGNTEAFF
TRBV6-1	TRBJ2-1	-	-	TGTGCCAGCACCAGGACTTCCCCGAACTACAATGAGCAGTTCTTC	CASTRTSPNYNEQFF
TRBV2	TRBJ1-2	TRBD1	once	TGTGCCAGCATACCACAGGGGGGCTATGGCTACACCTTC	CASIPQGGYGYTF
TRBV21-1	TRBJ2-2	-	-	TGTGCCAGCCTAAACAGGGCAACAGGAACCGGGGAGCTGTTTTTT	CASLNRATGTGELFF
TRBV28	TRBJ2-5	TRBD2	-	TGTGCCAGCAGTCCTAAGCGGGGGGGCCGGGAGACCCAGTACTTC	CASSPKRGGRETQYF
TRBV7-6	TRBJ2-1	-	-	TGTGCCAGCAGCTTAAAGGGGCGCGGCTACAATGAGCAGTTCTTC	CASSLKGRGYNEQFF
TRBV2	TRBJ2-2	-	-	TGTGCCAGCAGGGACACCGGGGAGCTGTTTTTT	CASRDTGELFF
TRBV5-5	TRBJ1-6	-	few	TGTGCCAGCAGCTTGGGACAGGAGAATTCACCCCTCCACTTT	CASSLGQENSPLHF
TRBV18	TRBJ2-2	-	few	TGTGCCAGCTCCCGGGACATGGCCGACACCGGGGAGCTGTTTTTT	CASSRDMADTGELFF
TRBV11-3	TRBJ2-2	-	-	TGTGCCAGCAGCTTATTTGGCTTTTTAAACACCGGGGAGCTGTTTTTT	CASSLFGFLNTGELFF
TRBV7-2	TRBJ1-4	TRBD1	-	TGTGCCTGCAGCCTACCGGGACAGCTTAATGAAAAACTGTTTTTT	CACSLPGQLNEKLFF
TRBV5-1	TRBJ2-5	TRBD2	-	TGCGCCAGCAGCTTGATACTAGCGGCGTACCAAGAGACCCAGTACTTC	CASSLILAAYQETQYF
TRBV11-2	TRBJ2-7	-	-	TGTGCCAGCAGATCCTTGGGCAGTCACTACGAGCAGTACTTC	CASRSLGSHYEQYF
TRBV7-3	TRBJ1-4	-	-	TGTGCCAGCAGCAAGACCCCCCGAGTGGGTGAAAAACTGTTTTTT	CASSKTPRVGEKLFF
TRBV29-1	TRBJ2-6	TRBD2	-	TGCAGCGTCGCACGGGGGGGGGCAGCTGGGGCCAACGTCCTGACTTTC	CSVARGGAAGANVLTF
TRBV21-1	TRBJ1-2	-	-	TGTGCCAGCAGCAAAGAATCCGAGGGGGCATGTGGCTACACCTTC	CASSKESEGACGYTF
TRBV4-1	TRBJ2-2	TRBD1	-	TGCGCCAGCAGCCAGCAACCGGGACAGGGTGGCGGGGAGCTGTTTTTT	CASSQQPGQGGGELFF
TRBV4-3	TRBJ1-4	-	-	TGCGCCAGCAGCCATTTTAGTGCAACTAATGAAAAACTGTTTTTT	CASSHFSATNEKLFF
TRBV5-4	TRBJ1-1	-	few	TGTGCCAGCAGCTTGGAGGGGGGGATGAACACTGAAGCTTTCTTT	CASSLEGGMNTEAFF
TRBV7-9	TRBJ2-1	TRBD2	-	TGTGCCAGCCTAGGACTAGCGGGGGTCGTTGAGCAGTTCTTC	CASLGLAGVVEQFF
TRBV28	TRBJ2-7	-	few	TGTGCCAGAACCACTGGGGGACGGTACGAGCAGTACTTC	CARTTGGRYEQYF
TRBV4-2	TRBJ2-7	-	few	TGTGCCAGCAGCGAAGTGTATAGCTCCTACGAGCAGTACTTC	CASSEVYSSYEQYF
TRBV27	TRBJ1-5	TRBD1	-	TGTGCCAGCAGTCCCACCGGGACAGGGTATAGCAATCAGCCCCAGCATTTT	CASSPTGTGYSNQPQHF
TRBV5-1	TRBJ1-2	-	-	TGCGCCAGCCAGAGGACTCCGGGGGAAAACTATGGCTACACCTTC	CASQRTPGENYGYTF
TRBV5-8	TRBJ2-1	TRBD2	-	TGTGCCAGCAGCTTGGCCTTACCCCGGGAGGGTGAGCAGTTCTTC	CASSLALPREGEQFF
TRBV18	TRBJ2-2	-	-	TGTGCCAGCTCACCACGGAGACCGGGGGTAAACACCGGGGAGCTGTTTTTT	CASSPRRPGVNTGELFF
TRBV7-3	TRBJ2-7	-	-	TGTGCCAGCAGCCTTCTTCGTAGTTGGGAGGAGTACGAGCAGTACTTC	CASSLLRSWEEYEQYF
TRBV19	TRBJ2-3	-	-	TGTGCCAGTAGTATAGACAATTCGGTTAGCACAGATACGCAGTATTTT	CASSIDNSVSTDTQYF
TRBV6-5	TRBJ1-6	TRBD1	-	TGTGCCAGCAGAGGACAGGGGAATTCACCCCTCCACTTT	CASRGQGNSPLHF
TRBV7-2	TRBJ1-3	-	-	TGTGCCAGCAGCTTCTACCCAGAGCCCGGAAACACCATATATTTT	CASSFYPEPGNTIYF
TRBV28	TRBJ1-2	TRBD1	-	TGTGCCAGCAGCACGACAGGGAACTATGGCTACACCTTC	CASSTTGNYGYTF
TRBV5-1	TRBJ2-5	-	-	TGCGCCAGCAGCTTGGCCGGCGCCTCCCCGGGAGAGACCCAGTACTTC	CASSLAGASPGETQYF
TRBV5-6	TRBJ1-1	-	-	TGTGCCAGCAGCTGGCCCTTTGGTGGTGAAGCTTTCTTT	CASSWPFGGEAFF
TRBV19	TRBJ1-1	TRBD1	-	TGTGCCAGTAGTATCGGGTCGACAGGGAGTTTCACTGAAGCTTTCTTT	CASSIGSTGSFTEAFF
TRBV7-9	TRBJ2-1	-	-	TGTGCCAGCAGCTCTGGACAGTTGCCCTCCAATGAGCAGTTCTTC	CASSSGQLPSNEQFF
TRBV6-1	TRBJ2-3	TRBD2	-	TGTGCCAGCAGTGGTTTCCGGACGGCCAGCGGGGGGACGCAGTATTTT	CASSGFRTASGGTQYF
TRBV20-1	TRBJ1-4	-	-	TGCAGTGCTCCGATGGGGGGAAAACTGTTTTTT	CSAPMGGKLFF
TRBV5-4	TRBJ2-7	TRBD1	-	TGTGCCAGCAGCTCGACAGGGGGCGAGCAGTACTTC	CASSSTGGEQYF
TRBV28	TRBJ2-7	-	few	TGTGCCAGCAGGGGTTCCGAGAACACCTACGAGCAGTACTTC	CASRGSENTYEQYF
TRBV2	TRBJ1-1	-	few	TGTGCCAGCAGCGGGAACAGGGATGAAGCTTTCTTT	CASSGNRDEAFF
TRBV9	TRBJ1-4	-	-	TGTGCCAGCAGCCTGGGGCCGGGGGAAAAACTGTTTTTT	CASSLGPGEKLFF
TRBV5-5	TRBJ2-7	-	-	TGTGCCAGCAGCTTAATTTCAAACTCCTACGAGCAGTACTTC	CASSLISNSYEQYF
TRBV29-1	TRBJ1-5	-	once	TGCAGCGTTGGGATAGGCGGGGTAAATCAGCCCCAGCATTTT	CSVGIGGVNQPQHF
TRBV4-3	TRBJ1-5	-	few	TGCGCCAGCAGCCAAAGAAGGGGTCAGCCCCAGCATTTT	CASSQRRGQPQHF
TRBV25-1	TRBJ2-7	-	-	TGTGCCAGCAATGGGCACACCACCTACGAGCAGTACTTC	CASNGHTTYEQYF
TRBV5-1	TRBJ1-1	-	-	TGCGCCAGCAGCTTGGATAAGAACACTGAAGCTTTCTTT	CASSLDKNTEAFF
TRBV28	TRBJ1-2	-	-	TGTGCCAGCAGGCGACAGGAGGGGGGATATGGCTACACCTTC	CASRRQEGGYGYTF
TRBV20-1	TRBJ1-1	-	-	TGCAGTGCTGGGGGGAGCACTGAAGCTTTCTTT	CSAGGSTEAFF
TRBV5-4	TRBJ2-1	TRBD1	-	TGTGCCAGCAGTTCTGGACAGGGGAGGACCTACAATGAGCAGTTCTTC	CASSSGQGRTYNEQFF
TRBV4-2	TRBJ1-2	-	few	TGTGCCAGCAGCCAAGATAGCCAGGGCTACTATGGCTACACCTTC	CASSQDSQGYYGYTF
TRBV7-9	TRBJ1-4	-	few	TGTGCCAGCAGCCAGGGGATTGCAACTAATGAAAAACTGTTTTTT	CASSQGIATNEKLFF
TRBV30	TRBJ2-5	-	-	TGTGCCTGGACGGGATCACCCCAAGAGACCCAGTACTTC	CAWTGSPQETQYF